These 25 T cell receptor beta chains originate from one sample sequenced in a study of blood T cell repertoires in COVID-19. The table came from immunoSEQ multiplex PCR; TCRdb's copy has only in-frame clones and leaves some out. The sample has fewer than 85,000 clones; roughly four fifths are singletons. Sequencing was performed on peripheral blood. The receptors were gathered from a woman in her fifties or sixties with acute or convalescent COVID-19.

CDR3 in amino acids: CASRRPGQGTSGKNIQYF. In DNA form, the CDR3 reads TGTGCCAGCAGAAGGCCAGGACAGGGGACGTCCGGCAAAAACATTCAGTACTTC. The rearrangement joins TRBV2 to TRBJ2-4, with TRBD1 identical over 9 bases. The CDR3 is 18 amino acids. Trimming cost V 6 bases and J 3 bases; bases outside gene matches: 15. Germline V CDR1 and CDR2: SNHLY, FYNNEI.

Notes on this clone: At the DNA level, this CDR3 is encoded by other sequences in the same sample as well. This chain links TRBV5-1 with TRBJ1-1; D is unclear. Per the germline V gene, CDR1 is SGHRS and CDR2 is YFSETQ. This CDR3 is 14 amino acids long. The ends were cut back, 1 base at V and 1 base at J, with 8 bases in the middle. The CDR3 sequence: CASSLRTQNTEAFF. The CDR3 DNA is TGCGCCAGCAGCTTGAGAACACAGAACACTGAAGCTTTCTTT.

The CDR3 bases are TGTGCCAGCAGCAAAGCGCTAAGGGGGCGGCCCAACACTGAAGCTTTCTTT. This sequence encodes CASSKALRGRPNTEAFF. The chain employs TRBV21-1 and TRBJ1-1; the D call of TRBD1 is as the table states it, not checked on the DNA. TRBV21-1 is a pseudogene segment. The CDR3 contains 17 residues.

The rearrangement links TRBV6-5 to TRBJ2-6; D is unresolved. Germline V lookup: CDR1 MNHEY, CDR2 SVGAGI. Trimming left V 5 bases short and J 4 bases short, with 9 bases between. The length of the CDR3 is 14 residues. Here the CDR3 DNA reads TGTGCCAGCAGTCGTTATTCGGGGGCCAACGTCCTGACTTTC. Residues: CASSRYSGANVLTF.

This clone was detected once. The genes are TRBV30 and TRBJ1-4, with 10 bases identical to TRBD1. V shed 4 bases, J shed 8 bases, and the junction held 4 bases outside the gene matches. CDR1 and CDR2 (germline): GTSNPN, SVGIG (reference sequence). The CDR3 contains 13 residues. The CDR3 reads CAWKDRGLEKLFF. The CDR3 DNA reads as TGTGCCTGGAAGGACAGGGGGTTGGAAAAACTGTTTTTT.

CDR3 protein: CATSRTKAPTGAGTEAFF. The DNA of the CDR3 is TGTGCCACCAGCAGAACTAAGGCCCCGACAGGGGCAGGGACTGAAGCTTTCTTT. The chain carries TRBV15 and TRBJ1-1; 8 nucleotides align to TRBD1. The V gene's germline CDR1 is LNHNV and CDR2 YYDKDF (reference sequence). V lost 2 bases and J lost 5; bases outside the gene matches: 16. The CDR3 is 18 residues long.

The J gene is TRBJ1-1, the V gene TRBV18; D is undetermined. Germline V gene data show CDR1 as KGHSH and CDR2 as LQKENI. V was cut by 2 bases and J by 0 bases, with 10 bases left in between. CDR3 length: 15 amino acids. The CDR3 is CASSPSSVMNTEAFF. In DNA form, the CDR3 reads TGTGCCAGCTCACCATCGAGTGTGATGAACACTGAAGCTTTCTTT.

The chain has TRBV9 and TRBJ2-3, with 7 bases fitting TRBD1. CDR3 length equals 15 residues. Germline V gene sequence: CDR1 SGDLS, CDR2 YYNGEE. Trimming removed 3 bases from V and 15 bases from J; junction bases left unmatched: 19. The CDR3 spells CASSGDAGGPLNLYF. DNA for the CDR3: TGTGCCAGCAGCGGGGACGCAGGGGGTCCCCTTAATCTTTATTTT.

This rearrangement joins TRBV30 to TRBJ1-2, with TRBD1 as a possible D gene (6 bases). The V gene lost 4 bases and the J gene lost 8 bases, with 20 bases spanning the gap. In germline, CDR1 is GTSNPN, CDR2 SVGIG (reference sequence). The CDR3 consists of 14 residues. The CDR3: CAWIQNRGAQGYTF. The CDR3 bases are TGTGCCTGGATCCAGAATCGGGGGGCGCAAGGCTACACCTTC.

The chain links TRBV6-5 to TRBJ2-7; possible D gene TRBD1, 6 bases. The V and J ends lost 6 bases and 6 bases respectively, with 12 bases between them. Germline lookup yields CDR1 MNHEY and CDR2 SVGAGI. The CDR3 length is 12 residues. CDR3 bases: TGTGCCAGCAGAAAGACAGGCATCGAGCAGTACTTC. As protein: CASRKTGIEQYF.

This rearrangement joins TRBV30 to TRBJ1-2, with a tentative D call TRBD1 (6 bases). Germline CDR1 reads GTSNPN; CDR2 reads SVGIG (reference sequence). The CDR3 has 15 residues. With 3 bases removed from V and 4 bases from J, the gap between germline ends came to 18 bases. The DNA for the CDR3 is TGTGCCTGGAGGAGTCTAGGGGGTAAGGGCTATGGCTACACCTTC. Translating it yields CAWRSLGGKGYGYTF.

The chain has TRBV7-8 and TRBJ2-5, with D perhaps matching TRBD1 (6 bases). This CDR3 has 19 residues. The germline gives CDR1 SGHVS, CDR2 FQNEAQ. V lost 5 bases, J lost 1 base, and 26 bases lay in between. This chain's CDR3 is CASSPSRVRQGRFQETQYF. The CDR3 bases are TGTGCCAGCAGCCCCAGCAGGGTTCGGCAGGGGCGATTCCAAGAGACCCAGTACTTC. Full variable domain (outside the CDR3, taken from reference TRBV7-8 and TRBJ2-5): GAGVSQSPRYKVAKRGQDVALRCDPISGHVSLFWYQQALGQGPEFLTYFQNEAQLDKSGLPSDRFFAERPEGSVSTLKIQRTQQEDSAVYLCASSPSRVRQGRFQETQYFGPGTRLLVL.

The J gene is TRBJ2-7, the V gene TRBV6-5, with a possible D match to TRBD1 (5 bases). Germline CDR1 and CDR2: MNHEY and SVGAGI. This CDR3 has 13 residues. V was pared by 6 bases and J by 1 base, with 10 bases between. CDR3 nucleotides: TGTGCCAGCAGAAACAGGTTATCCTACGAGCAGTACTTC. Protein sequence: CASRNRLSYEQYF.

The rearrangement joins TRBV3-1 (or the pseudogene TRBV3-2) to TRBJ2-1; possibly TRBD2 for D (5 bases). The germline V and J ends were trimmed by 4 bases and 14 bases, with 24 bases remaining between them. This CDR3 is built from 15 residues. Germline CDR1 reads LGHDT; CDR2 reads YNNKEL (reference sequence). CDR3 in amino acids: CASSPGGLLSPTKFF. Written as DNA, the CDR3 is TGTGCCAGCAGCCCAGGAGGACTCCTAAGTCCTACAAAGTTCTTC.

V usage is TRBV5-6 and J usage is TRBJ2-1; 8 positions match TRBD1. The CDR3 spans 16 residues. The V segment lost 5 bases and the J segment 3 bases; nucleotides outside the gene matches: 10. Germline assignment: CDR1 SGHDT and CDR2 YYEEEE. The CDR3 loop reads CASRLTGETIYNEQFF. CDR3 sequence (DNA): TGTGCCAGCAGACTGACAGGGGAAACAATCTACAATGAGCAGTTCTTC.

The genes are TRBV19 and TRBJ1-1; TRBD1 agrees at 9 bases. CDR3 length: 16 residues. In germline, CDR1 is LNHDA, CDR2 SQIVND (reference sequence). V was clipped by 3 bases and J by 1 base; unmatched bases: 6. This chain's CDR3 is CASSILTGGRNTEAFF. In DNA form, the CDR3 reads TGTGCCAGTAGTATTCTGACAGGGGGACGGAACACTGAAGCTTTCTTT.

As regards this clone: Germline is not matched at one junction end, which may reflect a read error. In DNA form, the CDR3 reads TGTGCCAGCAGGGAAGGCGGGGGGACCTACAATGAGCAGTTCTTC. This gives the protein CASREGGGTYNEQFF. The rearrangement uses TRBV6-1 and TRBJ2-1; 8 bases match TRBD2. Germline CDR1 MNHNS, CDR2 SASEGT. The CDR3 consists of 15 residues.

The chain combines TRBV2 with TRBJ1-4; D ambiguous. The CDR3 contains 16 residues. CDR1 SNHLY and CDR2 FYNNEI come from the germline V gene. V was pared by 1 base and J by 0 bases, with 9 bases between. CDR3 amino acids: CASSEGQYSTNEKLFF. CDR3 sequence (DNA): TGTGCCAGCAGTGAAGGGCAGTATTCAACTAATGAAAAACTGTTTTTT.

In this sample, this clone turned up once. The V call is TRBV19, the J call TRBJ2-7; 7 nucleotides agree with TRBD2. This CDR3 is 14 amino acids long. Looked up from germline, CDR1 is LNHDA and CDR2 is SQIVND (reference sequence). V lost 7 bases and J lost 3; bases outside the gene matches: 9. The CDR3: CASKRDYNFYEQYF. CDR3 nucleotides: TGTGCCAGTAAAAGGGACTATAATTTCTACGAGCAGTACTTC.

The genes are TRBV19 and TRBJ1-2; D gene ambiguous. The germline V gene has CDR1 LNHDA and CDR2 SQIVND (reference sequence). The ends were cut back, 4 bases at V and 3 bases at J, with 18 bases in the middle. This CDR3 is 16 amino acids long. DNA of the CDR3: TGTGCCAGTAGTACCCCTTTAGGAGGCCGCGACTATGGCTACACCTTC. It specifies CASSTPLGGRDYGYTF. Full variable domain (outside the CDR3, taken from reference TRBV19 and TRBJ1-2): DGGITQSPKYLFRKEGQNVTLSCEQNLNHDAMYWYRQDPGQGLRLIYYSQIVNDFQKGDIAEGYSVSREKKESFPLTVTSAQKNPTAFYLCASSTPLGGRDYGYTFGSGTRLTVV.

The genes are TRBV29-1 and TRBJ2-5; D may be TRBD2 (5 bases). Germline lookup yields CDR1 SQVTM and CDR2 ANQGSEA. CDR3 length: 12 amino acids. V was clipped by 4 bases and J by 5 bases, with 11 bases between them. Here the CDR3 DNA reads TGCAGCGTTGTCTCGGGGTTGGAGACCCAGTACTTC. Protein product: CSVVSGLETQYF.

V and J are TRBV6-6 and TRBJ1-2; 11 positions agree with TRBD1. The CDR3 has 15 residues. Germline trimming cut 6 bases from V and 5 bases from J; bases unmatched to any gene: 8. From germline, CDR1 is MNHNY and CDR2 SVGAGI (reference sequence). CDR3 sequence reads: CASRSGQGAHYGYTF. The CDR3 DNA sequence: TGTGCCAGCAGGAGCGGACAGGGGGCGCATTATGGCTACACCTTC.

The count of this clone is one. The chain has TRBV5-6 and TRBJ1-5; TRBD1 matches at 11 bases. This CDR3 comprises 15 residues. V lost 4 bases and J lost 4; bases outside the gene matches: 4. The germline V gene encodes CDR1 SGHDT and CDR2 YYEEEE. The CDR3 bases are TGTGCCAGCAGCACCGGGACAGGGGGAAATCAGCCCCAGCATTTT. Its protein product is CASSTGTGGNQPQHF. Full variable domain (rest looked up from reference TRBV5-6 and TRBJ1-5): DAGVTQSPTHLIKTRGQQVTLRCSPKSGHDTVSWYQQALGQGPQFIFQYYEEEERQRGNFPDRFSGHQFPNYSSELNVNALLLGDSALYLCASSTGTGGNQPQHFGDGTRLSIL.

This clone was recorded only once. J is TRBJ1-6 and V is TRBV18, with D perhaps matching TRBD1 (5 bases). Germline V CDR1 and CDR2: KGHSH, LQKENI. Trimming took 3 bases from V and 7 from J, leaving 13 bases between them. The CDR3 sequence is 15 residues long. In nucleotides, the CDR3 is TGTGCCAGCTCACCGGGCAGGGCGACCAATTCACCCCTCCACTTT. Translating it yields CASSPGRATNSPLHF.

The CDR3 DNA is TGTGCCAGCAGTGAAGGGCAGACTTCCACCTACGAGCAGTACTTC. It encodes CASSEGQTSTYEQYF. The V and J genes are TRBV2 and TRBJ2-7, with D hard to call. Germline V gives CDR1 SNHLY, CDR2 FYNNEI. The CDR3 sequence is 15 residues long. Trimming took 1 base from V and 2 from J, leaving 12 bases between them.